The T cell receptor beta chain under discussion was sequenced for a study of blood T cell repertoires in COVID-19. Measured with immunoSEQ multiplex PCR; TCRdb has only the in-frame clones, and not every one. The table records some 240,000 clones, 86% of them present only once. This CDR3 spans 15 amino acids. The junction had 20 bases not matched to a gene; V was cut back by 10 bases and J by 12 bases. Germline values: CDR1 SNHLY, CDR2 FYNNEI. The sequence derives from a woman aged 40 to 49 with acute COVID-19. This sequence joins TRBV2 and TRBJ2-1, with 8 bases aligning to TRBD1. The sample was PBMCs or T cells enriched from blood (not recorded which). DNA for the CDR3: TGTGCCAACCAACAGGGGACAGGACACACAATGGCGCAGTTCTTC. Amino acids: CANQQGTGHTMAQFF.